This T cell receptor (beta chain) was documented in a study of PD-L1 blockade in urothelial cancer. Study in general: Each patient had 0 to 3 earlier chemotherapy regimens. The authors examined blood 3 weeks (second dose) and 6 weeks after treatment start.

After removal of 2 bases from V and 2 bases from J, the junction contained 8 bases not matched to a gene. Germline V lookup: CDR1 MNHNS, CDR2 SASEGT. This CDR3 spans 17 amino acids. Generated by immunoSEQ multiplex PCR, the TCRdb table keeps only in-frame clones and is missing some. Of 15,000 to 20,000 clones listed, approximately 86% are singletons. The source is a man in his fifties with urothelial cancer. The sample here was PBMCs, taken around atezolizumab (anti-PD-L1) treatment. This chain connects TRBV6-1 to TRBJ2-1; 8 bases are shared with TRBD1. Written as DNA, the CDR3 is TGTGCCAGCAGTGAACGTCGGACAGGGTGGCCCTACAATGAGCAGTTCTTC. Its protein product is CASSERRTGWPYNEQFF.